What follows are 28 T cell receptor beta chains derived from one specimen sequenced in a study of blood T cell repertoires in COVID-19. This table comes from immunoSEQ multiplex PCR, and its TCRdb copy is limited to in-frame clones, with some not included. The sample yields some 240,000 clones, roughly 82% seen once. Sequencing was done on a sample of peripheral blood. The receptors were sampled from a man aged 50-59 years with active or convalescent COVID-19.

The gene calls are TRBV4-2 and TRBJ2-1, with 9 nucleotides matching TRBD2. V shed 0 bases and J 8 bases; nucleotides not matched to a gene: 8. Germline CDR1 is LGHNA and CDR2 is YNFKEQ. This CDR3 is built from 16 residues. In DNA, the CDR3 is TGTGCCAGCAGCCAAGAGATAGCGGGGGACCACTATGAGCAGTTCTTC. Translating gives CASSQEIAGDHYEQFF.

This sequence joins TRBV2 and TRBJ2-7; weak D call: TRBD2 (7 bases). The CDR3 has 14 residues. CDR1 and CDR2 from the germline V gene are SNHLY and FYNNEI. V dropped 8 bases and J dropped 0 bases, with 14 bases sitting between them. CDR3 residues: CASLRGGSSYEQYV. The CDR3, as DNA: TGTGCCAGCCTAAGGGGGGGAAGCTCCTACGAGCAGTACGTC.

The chain uses TRBV3-1 (or the pseudogene TRBV3-2) and TRBJ1-2; D possibly corresponds to TRBD1 (5 bases). V lost 8 bases and J 7 bases, leaving 17 bases between the germline ends. The CDR3 loop spans 13 amino acids. Germline V gives CDR1 LGHDT, CDR2 YNNKEL (reference sequence). CDR3 sequence: CASRGNGNGGYTF. In nucleotides, the CDR3 is TGTGCCAGCCGGGGGAACGGGAATGGTGGCTACACCTTC.

V gene TRBV4-3 combines with J gene TRBJ2-1, with TRBD2 matching over 7 bases. This CDR3 spans 14 amino acids. Germline V gene lookup returns CDR1 LGHNA and CDR2 YSLEER. The V segment lost 1 base and the J segment 6 bases; nucleotides outside the gene matches: 3. The CDR3 DNA sequence: TGCGCCAGCAGCCAAGGGGAGGGCTCCAATGAGCAGTTCTTC. Amino acid sequence: CASSQGEGSNEQFF.

This clone came up a few times. The V and J genes are TRBV5-8 and TRBJ1-3; 8 nucleotides match TRBD1. This CDR3 is built from 15 residues. J was trimmed by 0 bases and V by 5 bases; bases with no gene match: 4. The germline V gene encodes CDR1 SGHTS and CDR2 YDEGEE. Written as DNA, the CDR3 is TGTGCCAGCAGTTGGGACAGGAGCTCTGGAAACACCATATATTTT. Its translation is CASSWDRSSGNTIYF.

V gene TRBV29-1 combines with J gene TRBJ2-2; D might be TRBD1 (6 bases). The V gene lost 0 bases and the J gene lost 6 bases, with 14 bases spanning the gap. CDR1 SQVTM and CDR2 ANQGSEA come from the germline V gene. This CDR3 spans 15 amino acids. CDR3 DNA sequence: TGCAGCGTTGAAGAGGGCAACAGGGTCCCCGGGGAGCTGTTTTTT. Translated: CSVEEGNRVPGELFF.

The chain links TRBV28 to TRBJ2-1, with 7 bases lining up with TRBD2. The length of the CDR3 is 14 residues. CDR1 is MDHEN and CDR2 is SYDVKM in the germline V gene. Unmatched junction bases numbered 10, after V lost 6 bases and J lost 8 bases. CDR3 region: CASSPWQGGHEQFF. As DNA, the CDR3 is TGTGCCAGCAGCCCATGGCAGGGAGGGCATGAGCAGTTCTTC.

The sample holds a few counts of this clone. The chain recombines TRBV12-3 or TRBV12-4 with TRBJ1-4; D remains unclear. V gave up 6 bases and J gave up 7 bases, with 12 bases separating them. This CDR3 contains 13 residues. The CDR3 DNA reads TGTGCCAGCAGCCCCCCCGGTGGTGAAAAACTGTTTTTT. It specifies CASSPPGGEKLFF.

This clone came up once. The chain uses TRBV2 and TRBJ1-3, with a weak D call TRBD1 (5 bases). Deletions cut 7 bases from V and 3 bases from J, with 16 bases between. The CDR3 covers 15 residues. CDR1 is SNHLY, CDR2 FYNNEI, per germline. CDR3 DNA: TGTGCCAGCACCGCCTTGGGGGGTCTTGGAAACACCATATATTTT. The encoded protein is CASTALGGLGNTIYF.

CDR3 bases: TGTGCCAGCAGCCATCCTTCTAGCGGGCAAGAGACCCAGTACTTC. This gives the protein CASSHPSSGQETQYF. The gene calls are TRBV3-1 (or the pseudogene TRBV3-2) and TRBJ2-5; 8 nucleotides align to TRBD2. The CDR3 is 15 residues long. CDR1 and CDR2 from the germline V gene are LGHDT and YNNKEL (reference sequence). V shed 3 bases and J 2 bases; nucleotides not matched to a gene: 5.

The CDR3 bases are TGTGCCAGCAGTCTCTTGAGTGATCAGCCCCAGCATTTT. It specifies CASSLLSDQPQHF. The chain is built from TRBV12-3 or TRBV12-4 and TRBJ1-5; D remains unclear. V was pared by 5 bases and J by 5 bases, with 10 bases between. This CDR3 comprises 13 residues.

The chain employs TRBV2 and TRBJ1-5, with D maybe TRBD1 (5 bases). Germline values: CDR1 SNHLY, CDR2 FYNNEI. This CDR3 comprises 14 residues. V gave up 2 bases and J gave up 3 bases, with 8 bases separating them. Here the CDR3 DNA reads TGTGCCAGCAGTGAACAGGGACTCAATCAGCCCCAGCATTTT. Its protein product is CASSEQGLNQPQHF.

The V call is TRBV18, the J call TRBJ1-6; D gene ambiguous. CDR3 length: 13 residues. Germline CDR1 and CDR2: KGHSH and LQKENI. With 2 bases removed from V and 6 bases from J, the gap between germline ends came to 5 bases. CDR3 loop: CASSPNSNSPLHF. CDR3 nucleotides: TGTGCCAGCTCACCAAACAGTAATTCACCCCTCCACTTT. Filled out from reference TRBV18 and TRBJ1-6, the complete variable domain reads NAGVMQNPRHLVRRRGQEARLRCSPMKGHSHVYWYRQLPEEGLKFMVYLQKENIIDESGMPKERFSAEFPKEGPSILRIQQVVRGDSAAYFCASSPNSNSPLHFGNGTRLTVT.

There are a few counts of this clone. The chain couples TRBV19 to TRBJ2-1, with 10 positions matching TRBD2. The J segment lost 4 bases and the V segment lost 1 base, leaving 10 bases of the junction unmatched. CDR3 size: 18 residues. Germline-derived CDR1 and CDR2 are LNHDA and SQIVND (reference sequence). The CDR3 loop is CASSIVRPGLAFYNEQFF. CDR3 in DNA: TGTGCCAGTAGTATAGTGAGGCCGGGACTAGCGTTTTACAATGAGCAGTTCTTC.

The chain carries TRBV19 and TRBJ1-2; D not certain. The germline V gene has CDR1 LNHDA and CDR2 SQIVND (reference sequence). The CDR3 is 12 amino acids. V shed 10 bases and J shed 8 bases, with 17 bases lying between them. The CDR3 sequence is CATQRAPGGYTF. The CDR3 nucleotides read TGTGCCACCCAAAGGGCGCCGGGGGGCTACACCTTC.

The chain recombines TRBV28 with TRBJ1-2, with a tentative D call TRBD1 (6 bases). The CDR3 covers 12 residues. Germline V gives CDR1 MDHEN, CDR2 SYDVKM. V lost 7 bases to trimming and J lost 4 bases, with 10 bases between them. CDR3 in amino acids: CASTPDSYGYTF. Here the CDR3 DNA reads TGTGCCAGCACCCCGGACAGCTATGGCTACACCTTC.

A note on this clone: One base away lies a much larger clone, so this may be a sequencing read error. This rearrangement joins TRBV28 to TRBJ2-5, with D unclear. This CDR3 region has 14 residues. CDR1 and CDR2 from the germline V gene are MDHEN and SYDVKM. CDR3: CVSSLTPDQETQYF. Here the CDR3 DNA reads TGTGTCAGCAGTTTGACACCGGACCAAGAGACCCAGTACTTC.

The table lists this clone with a count of one. The chain uses TRBV15 and TRBJ2-1; D possibly corresponds to TRBD1 (5 bases). Germline assignment: CDR1 LNHNV and CDR2 YYDKDF (reference sequence). CDR3 length: 13 amino acids. The V and J ends lost 5 bases and 7 bases respectively, with 12 bases between them. The CDR3 sequence is CATSPTRVNEQFF. For the CDR3, the DNA is TGTGCCACCAGCCCGACCAGGGTGAATGAGCAGTTCTTC.

This rearrangement joins TRBV20-1 to TRBJ1-2; the match to TRBD1 covers 9 bases. CDR3 size: 15 residues. Looked up from germline, CDR1 is DFQATT and CDR2 is SNEGSKA (reference sequence). Losses at the gene ends were 3 bases for V and 8 bases for J; bases not matched to a gene: 13. CDR3 residues: CSASSIPQGARGYTF. The CDR3 DNA reads as TGCAGTGCTAGTTCTATCCCACAGGGGGCGCGAGGCTACACCTTC.

This chain links TRBV4-2 with TRBJ1-2; D might be TRBD1 (6 bases). Germline CDR1 and CDR2: LGHNA and YNFKEQ. The CDR3 runs 15 residues. The V end was cut by 4 bases, the J end by 3 bases, with 15 bases between. CDR3 loop: CASSRDTLDHYGYTF. For the CDR3, the DNA is TGTGCCAGCAGCCGGGACACCTTGGATCACTATGGCTACACCTTC.

This chain connects TRBV7-9 to TRBJ1-1; D possibly corresponds to TRBD1 (5 bases). This CDR3 has 15 amino acids. The germline CDR1 and CDR2 sequences are SEHNR and FQNEAQ (reference sequence). Trimming shortened V by 0 bases and J by 6 bases, and 14 bases separated the two germline ends. The CDR3 loop reads CASSLAVLGQAEAFF. CDR3 coding DNA: TGTGCCAGCAGCTTAGCGGTTTTGGGGCAGGCTGAAGCTTTCTTT.

The chain uses TRBV12-3 or TRBV12-4 and TRBJ1-2, with 8 bases lining up with TRBD1. The CDR3 is 13 residues long. Unmatched junction bases numbered 6, after V lost 5 bases and J lost 7 bases. The DNA for the CDR3 is TGTGCCAGCAGTCCGCGGACAGGGATTGGCTACACCTTC. Translated: CASSPRTGIGYTF.

The chain has TRBV5-8 and TRBJ1-6; 8 positions agree with TRBD1. J gave up 7 bases and V 0 bases, and 3 bases lay outside the gene matches. The V gene's germline CDR1 is SGHTS and CDR2 YDEGEE. CDR3 size: 15 residues. For the CDR3, the DNA is TGTGCCAGCAGCTTGGGGGACAGGCCCAATTCACCCCTCCACTTT. This translates into CASSLGDRPNSPLHF.

The V call is TRBV2, the J call TRBJ2-1, with 8 bases that match TRBD2. CDR1 is SNHLY and CDR2 is FYNNEI in the germline V gene. V lost 7 bases and J lost 5; bases outside the gene matches: 13. The CDR3 length is 16 residues. CDR3 sequence (DNA): TGTGCCAGCACCAAAAACTTAGGACTAGCTGACAATGAGCAGTTCTTC. Translating gives CASTKNLGLADNEQFF.

The chain uses TRBV6-5 and TRBJ1-6; the D is unclear. V lost 6 bases and J lost 9, with 15 bases in between. Germline-derived CDR1 and CDR2 are MNHEY and SVGAGI. The CDR3 has 14 residues. Here the CDR3 DNA reads TGTGCCAGCAGCGCCGGCGGGAATCTTTCACCCCTCCACTTT. Residues: CASSAGGNLSPLHF.

This clone was picked up a small number of times. J is TRBJ1-2 and V is TRBV13; 7 bases match TRBD1. J was trimmed by 0 bases and V by 0 bases; bases with no gene match: 4. CDR1 is PRHDT and CDR2 is FYEKMQ in the germline V gene (reference sequence). There are 16 residues in the CDR3. CDR3 sequence reads: CASSLGRGRANYGYTF. Here the CDR3 DNA reads TGTGCCAGCAGCTTAGGGAGGGGGCGGGCTAACTATGGCTACACCTTC. The variable domain in full, with the rest retrieved from reference TRBV13 and TRBJ1-2, is AAGVIQSPRHLIKEKRETATLKCYPIPRHDTVYWYQQGPGQDPQFLISFYEKMQSDKGSIPDRFSAQQFSDYHSELNMSSLELGDSALYFCASSLGRGRANYGYTFGSGTRLTVV.

V and J are TRBV9 and TRBJ2-5; tentatively, D is TRBD2 (6 bases). The V end was cut by 3 bases, the J end by 2 bases, with 23 bases between. This CDR3 has 18 residues. Germline-derived CDR1 and CDR2 are SGDLS and YYNGEE. CDR3 residues: CASSGYRAHSRGQETQYF. The CDR3 region has the DNA TGTGCCAGCAGCGGTTACCGGGCCCACTCCCGGGGGCAAGAGACCCAGTACTTC.

The genes are TRBV28 and TRBJ1-3; TRBD1 matches 9 bases. Trimming took 6 bases from V and 6 from J; bases not matched to a gene: 9. Germline V CDR1 and CDR2: MDHEN, SYDVKM. The CDR3 extends over 15 amino acids. DNA of the CDR3: TGTGCCAGCAGCATCGAGGGACAGGGCGAAAACACCATATATTTT. Amino acid sequence: CASSIEGQGENTIYF.